The rows below give T cell receptor beta chains drawn from one sample of a study of PD-1 blockade in classical Hodgkin lymphoma. Sequenced by immunoSEQ multiplex PCR; TCRdb stores in-frame clones only, minus some. Here the sample spans more than 140,000 clones, approximately 72% being singletons. Sequences were derived from peripheral blood mononuclear cells (PBMCs), sampled before the second cycle of nivolumab. All receptors derive from a human donor with classical Hodgkin lymphoma. The CDR3 runs from the conserved cysteine through the conserved F or W. Each record gives: clone size, J gene, D gene, V gene, CDR3 DNA, CDR3 protein. A D gene is named only where the DNA matches it firmly. Not every row has a clone size; where given, it reads once, few, many or a size class.

clone_size: .; j_call: TRBJ2-3; d_call: TRBD2; v_call: TRBV7-9; cdr3_nt: TGTGCCAGCCGGACTAGCGGGGGCTCAGATACGCAGTATTTT; cdr3_aa: CASRTSGGSDTQYF
clone_size: .; j_call: TRBJ2-7; d_call: .; v_call: TRBV9; cdr3_nt: TGTGCCAGCGCCGCCGGGACAAACTCCTACGAGCAGTACTTC; cdr3_aa: CASAAGTNSYEQYF
clone_size: .; j_call: TRBJ1-2; d_call: .; v_call: TRBV2; cdr3_nt: TGTGCCAGCAGTGGCGGGGCTAACTATGGCTACACCTTC; cdr3_aa: CASSGGANYGYTF
clone_size: .; j_call: TRBJ2-7; d_call: TRBD2; v_call: TRBV19; cdr3_nt: TGTGCCAGTAGTATAGCTGGCGGGAGCTCCTACGAGCAGTACTTC; cdr3_aa: CASSIAGGSSYEQYF
clone_size: few; j_call: TRBJ2-1; d_call: .; v_call: TRBV5-4; cdr3_nt: TGTGCCAGCAGCGTCCGGGCCCCAGGCCCCTACAATGAGCAGTTCTTC; cdr3_aa: CASSVRAPGPYNEQFF
clone_size: many; j_call: TRBJ1-5; d_call: .; v_call: TRBV19; cdr3_nt: TGTGCCAGTAGTACGCTGGGGGGGGCCCATCAGCCCCAGCATTTT; cdr3_aa: CASSTLGGAHQPQHF
clone_size: .; j_call: TRBJ1-2; d_call: TRBD1; v_call: TRBV10-3; cdr3_nt: TGTGCCATCAGCGGTGGACAGGACTATGGCTACACCTTC; cdr3_aa: CAISGGQDYGYTF
clone_size: .; j_call: TRBJ2-5; d_call: TRBD1; v_call: TRBV4-3; cdr3_nt: TGCGCCAGCAGCCAAGGGACAGGGGGATACGGAGAGACCCAGTACTTC; cdr3_aa: CASSQGTGGYGETQYF
clone_size: .; j_call: TRBJ2-5; d_call: TRBD2; v_call: TRBV5-4; cdr3_nt: TGTGCCAGCAGCTCCAGCGGGAGCGGGGAGACCCAGTACTTC; cdr3_aa: CASSSSGSGETQYF
clone_size: .; j_call: TRBJ1-1; d_call: .; v_call: TRBV19; cdr3_nt: TGTGCCAGTAGCCCCGACAGGTGGAACACTGAAGCTTTCTTT; cdr3_aa: CASSPDRWNTEAFF
clone_size: few; j_call: TRBJ1-2; d_call: .; v_call: TRBV28; cdr3_nt: TGTGCCAGCAGTTCGCTTCCCCCGGGGGGCGCTCACTATGGCTACACCTTC; cdr3_aa: CASSSLPPGGAHYGYTF
clone_size: .; j_call: TRBJ2-5; d_call: .; v_call: TRBV4-2; cdr3_nt: TGTGCCAGCAGCCAAGGCCTTCACAGGAACCAAGAGACCCAGTACTTC; cdr3_aa: CASSQGLHRNQETQYF
clone_size: .; j_call: TRBJ1-6; d_call: .; v_call: TRBV6-5; cdr3_nt: TGTGCCAGCAGTTGGGGGGACGTAAGCTATAATTCACCCCTCCACTTT; cdr3_aa: CASSWGDVSYNSPLHF
clone_size: once; j_call: TRBJ1-1; d_call: TRBD1; v_call: TRBV12-5; cdr3_nt: TGTGCTAGTGGTTTAGGGGGCAGCATGAACACTGAAGCTTTCTTT; cdr3_aa: CASGLGGSMNTEAFF
clone_size: .; j_call: TRBJ1-4; d_call: .; v_call: TRBV5-1; cdr3_nt: TGCGCCAGCAGCTTGTTAACCGGGACGAGGGAAAAACTGTTTTTT; cdr3_aa: CASSLLTGTREKLFF
clone_size: .; j_call: TRBJ2-2; d_call: TRBD2; v_call: TRBV4-1; cdr3_nt: TGCGCCAGCAGCTCCCCACACTACGGGGAGGGCACCGGGGAGCTGTTTTTT; cdr3_aa: CASSSPHYGEGTGELFF
clone_size: .; j_call: TRBJ1-3; d_call: .; v_call: TRBV19; cdr3_nt: TGTGCCAGTAGTGGGGGGCCCTCTGGAAACACCATATATTTT; cdr3_aa: CASSGGPSGNTIYF
clone_size: .; j_call: TRBJ1-2; d_call: .; v_call: TRBV19; cdr3_nt: TGTGCCAGTAGTAAAATCCCGATCGACAGCGATAACTATGGCTACACCTTC; cdr3_aa: CASSKIPIDSDNYGYTF
clone_size: .; j_call: TRBJ2-3; d_call: TRBD2; v_call: TRBV9; cdr3_nt: TGTGCCAGCAGCAACCCTAGCGGGGGGGCCGGAGATACGCAGTATTTT; cdr3_aa: CASSNPSGGAGDTQYF
clone_size: .; j_call: TRBJ2-2; d_call: TRBD2; v_call: TRBV6-5; cdr3_nt: TGTGCCAGCAGAGACGGGACTAGAGACACCGGGGAGCTGTTTTTT; cdr3_aa: CASRDGTRDTGELFF
clone_size: once; j_call: TRBJ1-2; d_call: TRBD1; v_call: TRBV10-3; cdr3_nt: TGTGCCATCAGCTCCCGACAGGGCGACCCGTATGGCTACACCTTC; cdr3_aa: CAISSRQGDPYGYTF
clone_size: .; j_call: TRBJ1-1; d_call: .; v_call: TRBV7-9; cdr3_nt: TGTGCCAGCAGCTTCCCTTTTAACACTGAAGCTTTCTTT; cdr3_aa: CASSFPFNTEAFF
clone_size: few; j_call: TRBJ2-3; d_call: .; v_call: TRBV5-1; cdr3_nt: TGCGCCAGCAGCTTGGAAGGGGGGTTACCCACGCAGTATTTT; cdr3_aa: CASSLEGGLPTQYF
clone_size: .; j_call: TRBJ1-2; d_call: .; v_call: TRBV7-2; cdr3_nt: TGTGCCAGCAGCCCTCTGAAGGGATCGAATGGCTACACCTTC; cdr3_aa: CASSPLKGSNGYTF
clone_size: once; j_call: TRBJ2-7; d_call: TRBD2; v_call: TRBV30; cdr3_nt: TGTGCCTGGAGTCCACTAGCGAACGAGCAGTACTTC; cdr3_aa: CAWSPLANEQYF
clone_size: .; j_call: TRBJ1-6; d_call: .; v_call: TRBV5-1; cdr3_nt: TGCGCCAGCAGCTTGGTTACAAGCTCCTATAATTCACCCCTCCACTTT; cdr3_aa: CASSLVTSSYNSPLHF
clone_size: .; j_call: TRBJ2-7; d_call: .; v_call: TRBV7-7; cdr3_nt: TGTGCTAGCAGCTTAGATCCGGAGACCGAGCAGTACTTC; cdr3_aa: CASSLDPETEQYF
clone_size: .; j_call: TRBJ2-5; d_call: .; v_call: TRBV19; cdr3_nt: TGTGCCAGTAGTATCGGTCAGCCGCTTGCGGAGACCCAGTACTTC; cdr3_aa: CASSIGQPLAETQYF
clone_size: .; j_call: TRBJ2-5; d_call: .; v_call: TRBV5-1; cdr3_nt: TGCGCCAGCAGCTTGCAGGGCAGCGAGACCCAGTACTTC; cdr3_aa: CASSLQGSETQYF
clone_size: few; j_call: TRBJ1-2; d_call: .; v_call: TRBV9; cdr3_nt: TGTGCCAGCAGCGTGTCGATACAGGGTGATGGCTACACCTTC; cdr3_aa: CASSVSIQGDGYTF
clone_size: .; j_call: TRBJ2-3; d_call: .; v_call: TRBV12-5; cdr3_nt: TGTGCTAGTGGGACCGAGAGGGGGGCAGATACGCAGTATTTT; cdr3_aa: CASGTERGADTQYF
clone_size: few; j_call: TRBJ2-5; d_call: .; v_call: TRBV19; cdr3_nt: TGTGCCAGTAGTAACTCGGGGGTTGGGGAGACCCAGTACTTC; cdr3_aa: CASSNSGVGETQYF
clone_size: .; j_call: TRBJ1-2; d_call: TRBD1; v_call: TRBV18; cdr3_nt: TGTGCCAGCTCACTAAGACAGGGATTTAACTATGGCTACACCTTC; cdr3_aa: CASSLRQGFNYGYTF
clone_size: .; j_call: TRBJ2-7; d_call: TRBD1; v_call: TRBV6-6; cdr3_nt: TGTGCCAGCAGACGGGGACAGGGAGGGAGGTACGAGCAGTACTTC; cdr3_aa: CASRRGQGGRYEQYF
clone_size: few; j_call: TRBJ2-1; d_call: .; v_call: TRBV11-2; cdr3_nt: TGTGCCAGCAGCTTTTACGGGACTTACAATGAGCAGTTCTTC; cdr3_aa: CASSFYGTYNEQFF
clone_size: .; j_call: TRBJ2-2; d_call: .; v_call: TRBV27; cdr3_nt: TGTGCCAGCAGTATATTAGGGAGGTACACCGGGGAGCTGTTTTTT; cdr3_aa: CASSILGRYTGELFF